These 30 T cell receptor beta chains came from one sample sequenced in a study of T cell responses to AZD1222 COVID-19 vaccine. Only in-frame clones appear in the TCRdb table, and some are missing; sequencing was by immunoSEQ multiplex PCR. The data show 80,000 to 85,000 clones, more than 85% seen once. Source: peripheral blood, taken 28 days after the second AZD1222 dose. Receptors originate from an adult who received the AZD1222 COVID-19 vaccine.

The V and J genes are TRBV9 and TRBJ2-3, with D possibly being TRBD1 (5 bases). V was pared by 0 bases and J by 2 bases, with 16 bases between. This CDR3 has 17 residues. Germline CDR1 is SGDLS and CDR2 is YYNGEE. The CDR3 region has the DNA TGTGCCAGCAGCGTAGAAGTGGGGCAGGTTACCACAGATACGCAGTATTTT. Protein product: CASSVEVGQVTTDTQYF.

The chain has TRBV24-1 and TRBJ2-5; D call uncertain. The CDR3 spans 13 residues. Germline loops: CDR1 KGHDR, CDR2 SFDVKD. V was shortened by 3 bases and J by 6 bases, with 10 bases between the two germline ends. The CDR3: CATSDGAVKTQYF. As DNA, the CDR3 is TGTGCCACCAGTGATGGTGCAGTGAAGACCCAGTACTTC.

The chain has TRBV30 and TRBJ2-7; perhaps TRBD2 as D (5 bases). Germline-derived CDR1 and CDR2 are GTSNPN and SVGIG (reference sequence). The CDR3 totals 15 residues. The V end lost 1 base, the J end lost 1 base, and 14 bases lay between the germline ends. The CDR3 DNA reads as TGTGCCTGGAGTGATTGGCTAGCTCCTTCCTACGAGCAGTACTTC. Residues: CAWSDWLAPSYEQYF.

The chain carries TRBV27 and TRBJ1-4, with a weak D call TRBD1 (6 bases). V was pared by 8 bases and J by 4 bases, with 8 bases between. The CDR3 is made up of 12 amino acids. Germline lookup yields CDR1 MNHEY and CDR2 SMNVEV (reference sequence). The CDR3 loop reads CASGTINEKLFF. The CDR3 nucleotides read TGTGCCAGCGGGACAATTAATGAAAAACTGTTTTTT.

A word on this clone: Mismatch with germline at one junction end may stem from a read error. The chain combines TRBV25-1 with TRBJ2-7; the D gene is possibly TRBD1 (6 bases). CDR3 size: 13 residues. The germline V gene has CDR1 MGHDK and CDR2 SYGVNS. In DNA, the CDR3 is TGTGCCAGCAGCCGGGACATCTCCTCCGAGCAGTACTTC. Translated, it gives CASSRDISSEQYF.

This chain uses TRBV5-6 with TRBJ2-3; 11 bases match TRBD2. The CDR3 sequence is 16 residues long. CDR1 is SGHDT, CDR2 YYEEEE, per germline. V lost 3 bases, J lost 0 bases, and 3 bases stayed unmatched. CDR3 DNA sequence: TGTGCCAGCAGCTACCGGACTAGCGGGAGCACAGATACGCAGTATTTT. Translation: CASSYRTSGSTDTQYF.

V gene TRBV11-3 combines with J gene TRBJ2-2; a weak D match, TRBD1 (6 bases). Germline CDR1 is SGHNT and CDR2 is YENEEA. This CDR3 comprises 14 residues. V was cut by 4 bases and J by 4 bases, with 10 bases left in between. The DNA for the CDR3 is TGTGCCAGCAGCTCGGGACAAACCACCGGGGAGCTGTTTTTT. Amino acid sequence: CASSSGQTTGELFF.

This chain joins TRBV29-1 and TRBJ1-1; D perhaps matches TRBD1 (5 bases). Trimming removed 4 bases at V and 0 bases at J, with 9 bases between. CDR1 and CDR2 from the germline V gene are SQVTM and ANQGSEA. The CDR3 sequence is 13 residues long. Here the CDR3 reads CSVGQTVNTEAFF. The CDR3 bases are TGCAGCGTTGGACAGACGGTGAACACTGAAGCTTTCTTT.

This chain connects TRBV7-2 to TRBJ2-1, with D perhaps assigned TRBD1 or TRBD2 (5 bases each). V was pared by 1 base and J by 7 bases, with 11 bases between. Looked up from germline, CDR1 is SGHTA and CDR2 is FQGNSA. This CDR3 has 14 amino acids. In DNA form, the CDR3 reads TGTGCCAGCAGCTTAGGTACCTGGGGGAATGAGCAGTTCTTC. Amino acids: CASSLGTWGNEQFF. Full variable domain (remainder filled in from reference TRBV7-2 and TRBJ2-1): GAGVSQSPSNKVTEKGKDVELRCDPISGHTALYWYRQSLGQGLEFLIYFQGNSAPDKSGLPSDRFSAERTGGSVSTLTIQRTQQEDSAVYLCASSLGTWGNEQFFGPGTRLTVL.

The chain links TRBV9 to TRBJ1-2, with D possibly being TRBD1 (5 bases). Between the trimmed V and J ends, which lost 3 bases and 8 bases, there was a span of 11 bases. This CDR3 comprises 12 residues. The V gene's germline CDR1 is SGDLS and CDR2 YYNGEE. In nucleotides, the CDR3 is TGTGCCAGCAGCGGGCGACAGAAGGGCTACACCTTC. Translation gives CASSGRQKGYTF. Supplemented by reference TRBV9 and TRBJ1-2, the full variable domain reads DSGVTQTPKHLITATGQRVTLRCSPRSGDLSVYWYQQSLDQGLQFLIQYYNGEERAKGNILERFSAQQFPDLHSELNLSSLELGDSALYFCASSGRQKGYTFGSGTRLTVV.

This rearrangement joins TRBV11-1 to TRBJ2-2, with TRBD2 matching over 11 bases. The CDR3 totals 16 residues. Trimming took 0 bases from V and 7 from J; bases not matched to a gene: 4. The germline CDR1 and CDR2 sequences are SGHAT and FQDESV (reference sequence). Here the CDR3 DNA reads TGTGCCAGCAGCTTAGCCGAACTAGCGGGAGTCGGGGAGCTGTTTTTT. Translating it yields CASSLAELAGVGELFF.

As DNA, the CDR3 is TGTGCCAGCAGCAAAAGGGGGCTAATGGTAGAGACCCAGTACTTC. It translates to CASSKRGLMVETQYF. The chain joins TRBV21-1 to TRBJ2-5; the table calls TRBD1, which could not be checked here. TRBV21-1 counts as a pseudogene. The CDR3 is 15 amino acids.

The rearrangement joins TRBV5-1 to TRBJ1-1; D gene uncertain. V lost 0 bases and J lost 4, with 10 bases in between. This CDR3 comprises 14 residues. Per the germline V gene, CDR1 is SGHRS and CDR2 is YFSETQ. CDR3 bases: TGCGCCAGCAGCTTGGCCTTGTCTAGCACTGAAGCTTTCTTT. Encoded protein: CASSLALSSTEAFF.

The rearrangement joins TRBV10-3 to TRBJ1-4, with D tentatively TRBD1 (5 bases). Germline V gene lookup returns CDR1 ENHRY and CDR2 SYGVKD. Deletions cut 2 bases from V and 11 bases from J, with 9 bases between. The CDR3 is made up of 12 amino acids. The CDR3: CAISEQRDKLFF. The CDR3 DNA reads as TGTGCCATCAGTGAGCAGAGGGACAAACTGTTTTTT.

This chain links TRBV28 with TRBJ1-6; D gene ambiguous. The CDR3 contains 14 residues. V was shortened by 3 bases and J by 13 bases, with 16 bases between the two germline ends. Germline V gene lookup returns CDR1 MDHEN and CDR2 SYDVKM. Here the CDR3 DNA reads TGTGCCAGCAGTTTCGCGGGCGACGGAATGCCCCTCCACTTT. It specifies CASSFAGDGMPLHF.

This clone occurred once. The chain uses TRBV14 and TRBJ1-2; D remains unclear. Germline values: CDR1 SGHDN, CDR2 FVKESK. This CDR3 is built from 13 residues. Trimming removed 1 base from V and 7 bases from J, with 10 bases in between. The chain's CDR3 is CASSQVVFGGYTF. CDR3 nucleotides: TGTGCCAGCAGCCAAGTAGTATTCGGTGGCTACACCTTC.

CDR3 nucleotides: TGTGCCAGCAGTTTAGCAACTAATGAAAAACTGTTTTTT. Its translation: CASSLATNEKLFF. This chain uses TRBV12-3 or TRBV12-4 with TRBJ1-4; D not resolved. Trimming took off 0 bases at V and 1 base at J, with 0 bases between the two ends. This CDR3 is 13 amino acids long.

The chain employs TRBV6-5 and TRBJ2-1; 8 bases agree with TRBD2. V shed 7 bases, J shed 5 bases, and the junction held 7 bases outside the gene matches. The germline gives CDR1 MNHEY, CDR2 SVGAGI. The CDR3 loop spans 14 amino acids. This CDR3 reads CASIGTSSDNEQFF. DNA of the CDR3: TGTGCCAGCATCGGGACTAGTTCCGACAATGAGCAGTTCTTC.

The chain combines TRBV28 with TRBJ2-7, with D tentatively TRBD1 or TRBD2 (5 bases each). The germline CDR1 and CDR2 sequences are MDHEN and SYDVKM. The CDR3 spans 16 residues. With 7 bases removed from V and 0 bases from J, the gap between germline ends came to 19 bases. Here the CDR3 reads CASIGAFEGASYEQYF. The CDR3 coding sequence is TGTGCCAGCATTGGGGCATTCGAGGGTGCCTCCTACGAGCAGTACTTC.

The V gene is TRBV28, the J gene TRBJ1-2; 8 bases agree with TRBD1. This CDR3 has 15 residues. Germline loops: CDR1 MDHEN, CDR2 SYDVKM. V was clipped by 3 bases and J by 4 bases; unmatched bases: 7. CDR3 in amino acids: CASSLSVGTGYGYTF. The CDR3 DNA sequence: TGTGCCAGCAGTTTGTCGGTGGGGACAGGCTATGGCTACACCTTC.

This rearrangement joins TRBV6-2 or TRBV6-3 to TRBJ1-1; D unresolved. V gave up 6 bases and J gave up 0 bases, with 8 bases separating them. The germline gives CDR1 MNHEY, CDR2 SVGEGT. The CDR3 totals 13 residues. The CDR3 is CASSREMNTEAFF. DNA for the CDR3: TGTGCCAGCAGCCGCGAGATGAACACTGAAGCTTTCTTT.

The chain carries TRBV5-1 and TRBJ1-6, with 9 positions matching TRBD1. CDR3 length equals 15 residues. Germline CDR1 reads SGHRS; CDR2 reads YFSETQ. Losses at the gene ends were 4 bases for V and 7 bases for J; bases not matched to a gene: 6. The CDR3 sequence: CASSQTGGLNSPLHF. The CDR3 coding sequence is TGCGCCAGCAGCCAGACAGGGGGGCTGAATTCACCCCTCCACTTT.

Only one count was recorded for this clone. The V gene is TRBV12-3 or TRBV12-4, the J gene TRBJ2-2; D call uncertain. Trimming stripped 7 bases from V and 4 bases from J, with 10 bases between. The CDR3 totals 13 residues. The CDR3 here is CASIKTGTGELFF. The CDR3 DNA reads TGTGCCAGCATCAAAACGGGCACCGGGGAGCTGTTTTTT.

This chain links TRBV24-1 with TRBJ1-2; 8 bases map to TRBD1. V lost 3 bases to trimming and J lost 7 bases; unmatched junction nucleotides: 9. This CDR3 has 15 residues. CDR1 and CDR2 from the germline V gene are KGHDR and SFDVKD. CDR3 DNA sequence: TGTGCCACCAGTGATCCCCGGACAGGGCAGGGTGGCTACACCTTC. Its translation is CATSDPRTGQGGYTF.

The V gene is TRBV3-1 (or the pseudogene TRBV3-2), the J gene TRBJ1-3, with 7 bases matching TRBD1. Losses at the gene ends were 7 bases for V and 4 bases for J; bases not matched to a gene: 10. Germline CDR1 LGHDT, CDR2 YNNKEL (reference sequence). This CDR3 has 15 residues. This chain's CDR3 is CASMRKGAKGNTIYF. The CDR3 nucleotides are TGTGCCAGCATGAGGAAGGGGGCGAAGGGAAACACCATATATTTT.

The V gene is TRBV10-3, the J gene TRBJ2-7; TRBD1 matches 8 bases. CDR3 size: 14 residues. V gave up 6 bases and J gave up 7 bases; unmatched junction bases: 11. CDR1 ENHRY and CDR2 SYGVKD come from the germline V gene. The CDR3 coding sequence is TGTGCCATCAGAACCGACATGACAGGGGCGGAGCAGTACTTC. Translating it yields CAIRTDMTGAEQYF.

V gene TRBV2 combines with J gene TRBJ1-3, with D possibly matching TRBD1 (5 bases). Germline CDR1 and CDR2: SNHLY and FYNNEI. There are 17 residues in the CDR3. Trimming stripped 7 bases from V and 4 bases from J, with 23 bases between. CDR3 residues: CASIGGDGAVPGNTIYF. The CDR3 nucleotides are TGTGCCAGCATTGGAGGGGACGGGGCCGTACCCGGAAACACCATATATTTT.

The V and J genes are TRBV7-9 and TRBJ2-5; 13 positions agree with TRBD2. The CDR3 contains 15 residues. Germline V lookup: CDR1 SEHNR, CDR2 FQNEAQ (reference sequence). J lost 7 bases, V lost 5 bases, and 7 bases had no gene match. The CDR3 DNA reads TGTGCCAGCAGCCTCACTAGCGGGAGGGCTGTGACCCAGTACTTC. This encodes CASSLTSGRAVTQYF.

This chain links TRBV5-1 with TRBJ2-7; TRBD1 agrees at 9 bases. The CDR3 spans 15 residues. Germline assignment: CDR1 SGHRS and CDR2 YFSETQ. V lost 3 bases and J lost 2; bases outside the gene matches: 6. DNA of the CDR3: TGCGCCAGCAGCTCCCAGACAGGGGGACCCTACGAGCAGTACTTC. Translating gives CASSSQTGGPYEQYF.

The chain recombines TRBV6-4 with TRBJ2-1; 9 nucleotides match TRBD2. Germline V CDR1 and CDR2: MRHNA, SNTAGT. V lost 5 bases, J lost 7 bases, and 3 bases stayed unmatched. This CDR3 has 13 residues. CDR3 sequence: CASSLGLANEQFF. CDR3 in DNA: TGTGCCAGCAGTCTCGGACTAGCGAATGAGCAGTTCTTC.